Below are 21 T cell receptor beta chains sequenced from a single sample in a study of T-cell reconstitution after alpha-beta-depleted transplantation in children. Molecular barcoding with unique molecular identifiers was used for the TCRbeta library. MiXCR was run by TCRdb on the PCR reads, yielding one entry per CDR3 protein. Of fewer than 250,000 distinct CDR3 sequences listed, roughly 7.7% are singletons. The sample in question was PBMCs, mostly from graft donor cells, obtained 180 days after TCRalphabeta/CD19-depleted stem cell transplant. The receptors originated from a male patient aged 5 to 17 who had a stem cell transplant for acute lymphoblastic leukemia, so the T cells may come from the graft donor.

In this sample, this clonotype turned up many times. The rearrangement links TRBV5-1 to TRBJ2-2; tentatively, D is TRBD1 (8 bases). This CDR3 comprises 16 residues. Trimming stripped 3 bases from V and 4 bases from J, with 16 bases between. Germline assignment: CDR1 SGHRS and CDR2 YFSETQ. CDR3 nucleotide sequence: TGCGCCAGCAGCTCCCAACAGGGGGGGGTCACCGGGGAGCTGTTTTTT. Residues: CASSSQQGGVTGELFF. Based on the CDR3 plus reference TRBV5-1 and TRBJ2-2, the full variable domain is KAGVTQTPRYLIKTRGQQVTLSCSPISGHRSVSWYQQTPGQGLQFLFEYFSETQRNKGNFPGRFSGRQFSNSRSEMNVSTLELGDSALYLCASSSQQGGVTGELFFGEGSRLTVL.

The sample holds many counts of this clonotype. The gene calls are TRBV5-1 and TRBJ2-5, with D perhaps TRBD1 or TRBD2 (5 bases each). The CDR3 totals 15 residues. Germline CDR1 SGHRS, CDR2 YFSETQ. V lost 0 bases and J 2 bases, leaving 11 bases between the germline ends. CDR3 in DNA: TGCGCCAGCAGCTTGGAGAGGGGCCCGCAAGAGACCCAGTACTTC. Encoded protein: CASSLERGPQETQYF. The full variable domain, with the rest looked up from reference TRBV5-1 and TRBJ2-5, is KAGVTQTPRYLIKTRGQQVTLSCSPISGHRSVSWYQQTPGQGLQFLFEYFSETQRNKGNFPGRFSGRQFSNSRSEMNVSTLELGDSALYLCASSLERGPQETQYFGPGTRLLVL.

The chain couples TRBV7-6 to TRBJ2-1, with TRBD1 matching over 8 bases. With V trimmed by 0 bases and J by 9 bases, 4 bases remained unmatched. CDR1 SGHVS and CDR2 FNYEAQ come from the germline V gene. There are 14 residues in the CDR3. The CDR3 nucleotides are TGTGCCAGCAGCTTAGCGCAGGGGGCAACTGAGCAGTTCTTC. Its protein is CASSLAQGATEQFF.

This clonotype was found many times. J is TRBJ2-7 and V is TRBV19; D is perhaps TRBD1 (5 bases). The CDR3 runs to 14 residues. Germline CDR1 LNHDA, CDR2 SQIVND (reference sequence). Trimming removed 6 bases at V and 6 bases at J, with 18 bases between. In DNA form, the CDR3 reads TGTGCCAGTAGCTCGACAGTCCTCCCTGGCGAGCAGTACTTC. It encodes CASSSTVLPGEQYF.

Here the CDR3 reads CASSLPDRKETQYF. The CDR3, as DNA: TGTGCCAGCAGCCTACCGGACAGGAAAGAGACCCAGTACTTC. J is TRBJ2-5 and V is TRBV28; TRBD1 aligns across 7 bases. This CDR3 has 14 residues. V dropped 6 bases and J dropped 3; count of bases not matched to a gene: 7. Germline-derived CDR1 and CDR2 are MDHEN and SYDVKM.

This clonotype was observed many times. The chain recombines TRBV29-1 with TRBJ2-1; either TRBD1 or TRBD2 may supply D (6 bases each). The V gene lost 2 bases and the J gene lost 2 bases, with 10 bases spanning the gap. CDR3 size: 14 residues. Germline-derived CDR1 and CDR2 are SQVTM and ANQGSEA. The CDR3 bases are TGCAGCGTTGAACGGGGGCTTACCTACAATGAGCAGTTCTTC. As protein: CSVERGLTYNEQFF.

This clonotype was seen more than once but under ten times. This chain connects TRBV2 to TRBJ2-6; 9 positions agree with TRBD1. Germline V gene data show CDR1 as SNHLY and CDR2 as FYNNEI. With 7 bases clipped from V and 12 bases from J, the junction kept 7 bases outside the gene matches. The CDR3 spans 13 residues. CDR3 region: CASTGQGNIVLTF. The CDR3 nucleotides read TGTGCCAGCACGGGACAGGGTAACATCGTCCTGACTTTC.

This clonotype showed up many times. V is TRBV23-1 and J is TRBJ2-7; 9 bases match TRBD1. TRBV23-1 belongs to the ORF category, with a function that is uncertain. Trimming at V came to 3 bases and at J to 3 bases, leaving 9 bases not matched to a gene. The CDR3 runs to 16 residues. The CDR3 is CASSHPRDRENYEQYF. CDR3 coding DNA: TGCGCCAGCAGTCACCCGCGGGACAGGGAGAACTACGAGCAGTACTTC.

This clonotype was recorded a few times. This rearrangement joins TRBV2 to TRBJ2-3; D unclear. The CDR3 is made up of 12 amino acids. V was cut by 6 bases and J by 2 bases, with 6 bases left in between. From germline, CDR1 is SNHLY and CDR2 FYNNEI. The CDR3 nucleotides are TGTGCCAGCAGGGGCGCCACAGATACGCAGTATTTT. It encodes CASRGATDTQYF.

This clonotype showed up many times. In nucleotides, the CDR3 is TGCAGTGCCCTCAGGGGGCCCTTAAGCACAGATACGCAGTATTTT. Its translation: CSALRGPLSTDTQYF. The chain employs TRBV20-1 and TRBJ2-3; 8 bases line up with TRBD1. Germline lookup yields CDR1 DFQATT and CDR2 SNEGSKA (reference sequence). CDR3 size: 15 residues. V gave up 6 bases and J gave up 0 bases; unmatched junction bases: 8.

This clonotype was counted many times. V usage is TRBV18 and J usage is TRBJ2-1; TRBD2 matches 11 bases. Trimming cost V 2 bases and J 3 bases; bases outside gene matches: 6. Germline lookup yields CDR1 KGHSH and CDR2 LQKENI. The CDR3 loop spans 17 amino acids. In DNA, the CDR3 is TGTGCCAGCTCACCATTAACCGGGACTAGCGGCTACAATGAGCAGTTCTTC. It encodes CASSPLTGTSGYNEQFF.

This clonotype occurred many times. The CDR3 protein is CASSKGGDEGTDTQYF. The DNA of the CDR3 is TGTGCCAGCAGCAAGGGCGGGGATGAAGGCACAGATACGCAGTATTTT. This chain uses TRBV21-1 with TRBJ2-3; TRBD1 was called by the table and not checked on the DNA. TRBV21-1 is described as a pseudogene. The CDR3 loop spans 16 amino acids.

This clonotype has at least ten counts. V and J are TRBV27 and TRBJ2-2, with D unresolved. Trimming took 0 bases from V and 1 from J, leaving 18 bases between them. Germline lookup yields CDR1 MNHEY and CDR2 SMNVEV (reference sequence). There are 19 residues in the CDR3. For the CDR3, the DNA is TGTGCCAGCAGTTTATCGGTTGGCCTGAGGACGGTGAACACCGGGGAGCTGTTTTTT. Its translation: CASSLSVGLRTVNTGELFF.

The chain carries TRBV23-1 and TRBJ1-5, with 10 bases identical to TRBD1. TRBV23-1 is marked as an open reading frame, function uncertain. Losses at the gene ends were 3 bases for V and 3 bases for J; bases not matched to a gene: 5. The CDR3 runs to 16 residues. CDR3: CASSHPGTGDNQPQHF. The CDR3, as DNA: TGCGCCAGCAGTCATCCCGGGACAGGGGACAATCAGCCCCAGCATTTT.

This clonotype occurred many times. The CDR3 coding sequence is TGTGCCAGCAGTGGACTAGCGGGAGGGGAAGGTGAGCAGTTCTTC. Encoded protein: CASSGLAGGEGEQFF. The V call is TRBV27, the J call TRBJ2-1; 15 bases are a match to TRBD2. J lost 9 bases, V lost 5 bases, and 5 bases had no gene match. CDR1 and CDR2 (germline): MNHEY, SMNVEV (reference sequence). The CDR3 runs 15 residues.

This clonotype was seen at least ten times. The CDR3 region has the DNA TGTGCCATCGGACAGAACACCGGGGAGCTGTTTTTT. Protein product: CAIGQNTGELFF. The chain recombines TRBV10-3 with TRBJ2-2, with D possibly being TRBD1 (5 bases). CDR3 size: 12 residues. The germline gives CDR1 ENHRY, CDR2 SYGVKD. The V end lost 8 bases, the J end lost 1 base, and 5 bases lay between the germline ends.

This clonotype was seen repeatedly, ten times or more. The chain uses TRBV5-6 and TRBJ2-1; D uncertain. Trimming stripped 3 bases from V and 0 bases from J, with 10 bases between. Per the germline V gene, CDR1 is SGHDT and CDR2 is YYEEEE. The CDR3 sequence is 15 residues long. The CDR3 sequence: CASSSDTLSYNEQFF. In DNA, the CDR3 is TGTGCCAGCAGCTCCGACACCCTCTCCTACAATGAGCAGTTCTTC.

This clonotype was recorded many times. An end of the junction differs from the germline gene, which may be a read error. This chain joins TRBV12-3 or TRBV12-4 and TRBJ1-5; D unresolved. This CDR3 contains 16 residues. In nucleotides, the CDR3 is TGTGCCAGCAGTTACCCGCGGACCCCGAGCAGTCAGCCCCAGCATTTT. This translates into CASSYPRTPSSQPQHF.

This clonotype was counted at least ten times. V usage is TRBV7-8 and J usage is TRBJ2-7; 8 bases are shared with TRBD1. From germline, CDR1 is SGHVS and CDR2 FQNEAQ. V was pared by 6 bases and J by 6 bases, with 16 bases of the junction left unmatched. The CDR3 runs 16 residues. CDR3 in DNA: TGTGCCAGCAGAACTGGACAGGGACATCCTCTAATCGAGCAGTACTTC. It yields the protein CASRTGQGHPLIEQYF. The complete variable domain, with remaining parts taken from reference TRBV7-8 and TRBJ2-7, reads GAGVSQSPRYKVAKRGQDVALRCDPISGHVSLFWYQQALGQGPEFLTYFQNEAQLDKSGLPSDRFFAERPEGSVSTLKIQRTQQEDSAVYLCASRTGQGHPLIEQYFGPGTRLTVT.

This clonotype has only a few counts. The chain carries TRBV11-2 and TRBJ2-7; the match to TRBD2 covers 7 bases. V lost 5 bases and J lost 4; bases outside the gene matches: 8. Germline assignment: CDR1 SGHAT and CDR2 FQNNGV. The CDR3 has 14 residues. CDR3 bases: TGTGCCAGCAGCCCTGGGGCTAGCGGATACGAGCAGTACTTC. It translates to CASSPGASGYEQYF.

Points on this clonotype: A much bigger clone sits one base away, suggesting this may be a read error. The CDR3 DNA follows: TGCGCCAGCTCCCGGGACAGTTGCACCGGGGAGCTGTTTTTT. Its protein is CASSRDSCTGELFF. The chain has TRBV4-1 and TRBJ2-2, with 7 bases that match TRBD1. CDR3 length: 14 residues. With V trimmed by 8 bases and J by 4 bases, 7 bases remained unmatched. The V gene's germline CDR1 is MGHRA and CDR2 YSYEKL.